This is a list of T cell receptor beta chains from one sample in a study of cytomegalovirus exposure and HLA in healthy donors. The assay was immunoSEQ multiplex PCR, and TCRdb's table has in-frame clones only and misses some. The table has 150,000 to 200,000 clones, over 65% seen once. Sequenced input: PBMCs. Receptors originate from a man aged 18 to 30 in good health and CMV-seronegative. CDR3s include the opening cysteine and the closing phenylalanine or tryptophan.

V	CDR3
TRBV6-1	CASTKGSGVTEAFF
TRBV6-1	CASSERGGNYEQYF
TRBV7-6	CASSSPGLAGEETQYF
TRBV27	CASREGLAGVETQYF
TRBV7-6	CASSLRTVSPATDGGEKLFF
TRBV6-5	CASSSPGEPQHF
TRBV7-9	CASSQSGGRTEAFF
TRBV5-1	CASSSGLAGGYSTDTQYF
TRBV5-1	CASSADINQPQHF
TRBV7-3	CASSQGNTGELFF
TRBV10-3	CAISAGRGAGGSVANGYTF
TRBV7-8	CASSLIADTRPMNTEAFF
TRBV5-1	CASLRTENTGELFF
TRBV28	CASSLSGQGAYEQYF
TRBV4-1	CASSPRALAGVGNEQFF
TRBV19	CASSRGRVVDEQFF
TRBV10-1	CASSESRFRTGTGVRCDTEAFF
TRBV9	CASSVAGVPETQYF
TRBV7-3	CASSLTRELTDTQYF
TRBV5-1	CASSSLQGGVKDGYTF
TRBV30	CAWEGQDSSYEQYF
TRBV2	CASSEGAANIQYF
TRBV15	CATSRVVTPGGDEQYF
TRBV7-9	CASSLAGANEQFF
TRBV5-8	CASKDRQLLAKNIQYF
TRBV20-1	CSPAGGEQYF
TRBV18	CASSPMKGADYGYTF
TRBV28	CASIEGRQGNTEAFF
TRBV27	CASSSAVSGNTIYF
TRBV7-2	CASSPPRGGGDYGYTF
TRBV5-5	CASSLIDTGELFF
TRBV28	CASSFPGVGVQPQHF
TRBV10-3	CAISESRDYNSPLHF
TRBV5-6	CASSPVGHEQYF